The rows below give T cell receptor beta chains drawn from one sample of a study of blood T cell repertoires in COVID-19. The table came from immunoSEQ multiplex PCR; TCRdb's copy has only in-frame clones and leaves some out. The data hold more than 120,000 clones, with 84% observed a single time. The sample taken for sequencing was PBMCs or T cells enriched from blood (not recorded which). Receptors originate from a man aged 50 to 59 in a cohort exposed to, infected with or recovered from COVID-19 (not recorded which). CDR3s include the opening cysteine and the closing phenylalanine or tryptophan. Each record gives: CDR3 protein, CDR3 DNA, J gene, clone size, V gene, D gene. A D gene is named only where the DNA matches it firmly. Rows may omit the clone size; those that give it use once, few, many or a size class.

CASSQVAGGNTEAFF | TGCGCCAGCAGCCAGGTGGCGGGGGGGAACACTGAAGCTTTCTTT | TRBJ1-1 | NA | TRBV5-1 | NA
CASSVTGGNTIYF | TGTGCCAGCAGCGTTACAGGGGGAAACACCATATATTTT | TRBJ1-3 | NA | TRBV7-8 | NA
CASSPGQPREKLFF | TGTGCCAGCAGCCCGGGACAGCCCAGAGAAAAACTGTTTTTT | TRBJ1-4 | NA | TRBV9 | TRBD1
CASSSQSLSGNTIYF | TGTGCCAGCAGCTCACAGTCACTCTCTGGAAACACCATATATTTT | TRBJ1-3 | NA | TRBV9 | NA
CASSRALVGSSGELFF | TGCGCCAGCAGCCGGGCCTTAGTTGGATCGTCGGGGGAGCTGTTTTTT | TRBJ2-2 | once | TRBV4-1 | NA
CASSIAGWTPLHF | TGTGCCAGTAGTATCGCGGGATGGACACCCCTCCACTTT | TRBJ1-6 | NA | TRBV19 | NA
CASSSRNYNEQFF | TGTGCCAGCAGCTCGAGGAACTACAATGAGCAGTTCTTC | TRBJ2-1 | NA | TRBV11-3 | NA
CATSTGVVSPLHF | TGTGCCACCTCAACAGGGGTGGTCTCACCCCTCCACTTT | TRBJ1-6 | NA | TRBV6-1 | TRBD1
CASSMTGLNSGNTIYF | TGTGCCAGTAGTATGACAGGCCTTAACTCTGGAAACACCATATATTTT | TRBJ1-3 | NA | TRBV19 | NA
CASSLWYPDQETQYF | TGCGCCAGCAGCCTCTGGTATCCGGACCAAGAGACCCAGTACTTC | TRBJ2-5 | NA | TRBV5-1 | NA
CASSLGTSGLTSTDTQYF | TGTGCCAGCAGCCTCGGGACTAGCGGACTAACTAGCACAGATACGCAGTATTTT | TRBJ2-3 | NA | TRBV3-1/TRBV3-2 | TRBD2
CASSTMNTEAFF | TGTGCCAGCTCGACTATGAACACTGAAGCTTTCTTT | TRBJ1-1 | NA | TRBV27 | NA
CASSQGFEQYF | TGTGCCAGCAGTCAGGGGTTCGAGCAGTACTTC | TRBJ2-7 | few | TRBV6-5 | NA
CASRDTYNEQFF | TGTGCCAGCAGGGACACGTACAATGAGCAGTTCTTC | TRBJ2-1 | few | TRBV27 | NA
CASSSGGTEAFF | TGTGCCAGCAGTTCCGGGGGGACTGAAGCTTTCTTT | TRBJ1-1 | once | TRBV27 | NA
CASSELRNTIYF | TGTGCCAGCAGTGAACTCAGGAACACCATATATTTT | TRBJ1-3 | NA | TRBV25-1 | NA
CASSQTQGLISLHF | TGTGCCAGCAGCCAGACGCAGGGCCTTATTTCCCTCCACTTT | TRBJ1-6 | NA | TRBV14 | NA
CASSHDRGLNQPQHF | TGTGCCAGCAGCCACGACAGGGGATTGAATCAGCCCCAGCATTTT | TRBJ1-5 | NA | TRBV5-4 | TRBD1
CASSVQTGGEKLFF | TGTGCCAGCAGCGTACAGACAGGTGGTGAAAAACTGTTTTTT | TRBJ1-4 | NA | TRBV13 | NA
CASNLTGEYSGNTIYF | TGTGCCAGCAACTTAACAGGGGAATACTCTGGAAACACCATATATTTT | TRBJ1-3 | NA | TRBV5-6 | TRBD1
CATNTAERGYNEQFF | TGTGCCACCAACACCGCGGAGCGGGGCTACAATGAGCAGTTCTTC | TRBJ2-1 | NA | TRBV18 | TRBD2
CASSYPQVSSYEQYF | TGTGCCAGCAGTTACCCACAGGTGTCTTCCTACGAGCAGTACTTC | TRBJ2-7 | NA | TRBV6-2/TRBV6-3 | NA
CASSPRRDSFYEQYF | TGTGCCAGCTCACCCCGCCGGGACAGTTTCTACGAGCAGTACTTC | TRBJ2-7 | NA | TRBV18 | TRBD1
CASSPILERGYTF | TGTGCCAGCAGCCCAATACTAGAGCGTGGCTACACCTTC | TRBJ1-2 | NA | TRBV7-2 | NA
CASSSSGGWRIF | TGTGCCAGTAGTAGCTCTGGCGGATGGAGGATTTTT | TRBJ2-2 | NA | TRBV19 | NA
CASNGQGLGETQYF | TGTGCCAGCAACGGACAGGGATTAGGGGAGACCCAGTACTTC | TRBJ2-5 | NA | TRBV5-8 | TRBD1
CASRGGGFTDTQYF | TGTGCCAGCAGAGGGGGCGGGTTTACAGATACGCAGTATTTT | TRBJ2-3 | NA | TRBV27 | TRBD1
CASSLEAQGRGKLTEAFF | TGTGCCAGCAGCTTGGAGGCACAGGGCCGGGGTAAACTCACTGAAGCTTTCTTT | TRBJ1-1 | NA | TRBV5-4 | NA
CSVVALPQGGYTF | TGCAGCGTTGTGGCCCTACCCCAGGGTGGCTACACCTTC | TRBJ1-2 | NA | TRBV29-1 | NA
CASSLSGTVDEQYF | TGTGCCAGCAGCCTTTCCGGGACAGTTGACGAGCAGTACTTC | TRBJ2-7 | NA | TRBV9 | TRBD1
CASRISSQGNTEAFF | TGCGCCAGCAGGATATCGTCACAGGGCAACACTGAAGCTTTCTTT | TRBJ1-1 | once | TRBV5-1 | NA